Listed below are T cell receptor beta chains from one sample, sequenced in a study of shared clonotypes between healthy human individuals. Clones were read by immunoSEQ multiplex PCR, and TCRdb kept only the in-frame ones, dropping some. Here the sample spans about 1 million clones, around 75% being singletons. Sequencing was carried out using memory CD4+ T cells sorted from blood. All receptors derive from a man younger than 35 in good health. The CDR3 runs from the conserved cysteine through the conserved F or W. Fields, in order: clone size, D gene, J gene, V gene, CDR3 protein, CDR3 DNA. The D gene is left open where the match is weak. Clone size is shown for a subset of rows, as once, few, many or a class of expanded clone.

size: once; D: .; J: TRBJ2-1; V: TRBV5-1; CDR3: CASSLVGGRSYNEQFF; DNA: TGCGCCAGCAGTCTGGTTGGGGGACGGTCCTACAATGAGCAGTTCTTC
size: .; D: TRBD2; J: TRBJ2-5; V: TRBV11-2; CDR3: CASSPRTSGRGETQYF; DNA: TGTGCCAGCAGCCCCCGTACTAGCGGGAGGGGAGAGACCCAGTACTTC
size: .; D: .; J: TRBJ1-6; V: TRBV9; CDR3: CASSLGQYPPLHF; DNA: TGTGCCAGCAGCCTCGGACAGTATCCACCCCTCCACTTT
size: few; D: .; J: TRBJ2-7; V: TRBV30; CDR3: CAWSSPGTYEQYF; DNA: TGTGCCTGGAGTTCCCCAGGAACCTACGAGCAGTACTTC
size: .; D: TRBD1; J: TRBJ2-2; V: TRBV30; CDR3: CAWSPTRGRFNTGELFF; DNA: TGTGCCTGGAGTCCTACCAGGGGGCGGTTTAACACCGGGGAGCTGTTTTTT
size: .; D: .; J: TRBJ1-2; V: TRBV5-4; CDR3: CASSLVASSYGYTF; DNA: TGTGCCAGCAGCTTGGTCGCCAGCAGCTATGGCTACACCTTC
size: .; D: .; J: TRBJ2-3; V: TRBV5-1; CDR3: CASSWGSEADTQYF; DNA: TGCGCCAGCAGCTGGGGGAGTGAGGCAGATACGCAGTATTTT
size: .; D: .; J: TRBJ2-1; V: TRBV5-1; CDR3: CASSTEPYNEQFF; DNA: TGCGCCAGCAGTACCGAGCCCTACAATGAGCAGTTCTTC
size: .; D: .; J: TRBJ1-1; V: TRBV11-2; CDR3: CASSFLGTNTEAFF; DNA: TGTGCCAGCAGCTTTCTGGGAACGAACACTGAAGCTTTCTTT
size: .; D: .; J: TRBJ2-7; V: TRBV12-5; CDR3: CASGFDRNYEQYF; DNA: TGTGCTAGTGGTTTCGACAGGAACTACGAGCAGTACTTC
size: .; D: .; J: TRBJ2-1; V: TRBV5-1; CDR3: CASSLGAGRYNEQFF; DNA: TGCGCCAGCAGCTTGGGGGCGGGACGGTACAATGAGCAGTTCTTC
size: .; D: .; J: TRBJ2-5; V: TRBV9; CDR3: CASSVGTGSPTETQYF; DNA: TGTGCCAGCAGCGTAGGTACAGGGAGTCCGACTGAGACCCAGTACTTC
size: .; D: TRBD2; J: TRBJ2-3; V: TRBV18; CDR3: CASSPQRGGTDTQYF; DNA: TGTGCCAGCTCACCACAGCGGGGGGGCACAGATACGCAGTATTTT
size: .; D: .; J: TRBJ2-2; V: TRBV19; CDR3: CASSIVPPPYTGELFF; DNA: TGTGCCAGTAGTATAGTCCCGCCCCCATACACCGGGGAGCTGTTTTTT
size: .; D: TRBD1; J: TRBJ1-5; V: TRBV27; CDR3: CASSGQAGGGQPQHF; DNA: TGTGCCAGCAGTGGACAGGCGGGAGGAGGACAGCCCCAGCATTTT
size: .; D: .; J: TRBJ2-7; V: TRBV11-2; CDR3: CASSSPRAQSYEQYF; DNA: TGTGCCAGCAGCTCCCCAAGGGCCCAGTCCTACGAGCAGTACTTC
size: .; D: TRBD1; J: TRBJ1-5; V: TRBV7-2; CDR3: CASSLETGVKPQHF; DNA: TGTGCCAGCAGCTTAGAGACAGGGGTTAAGCCCCAGCATTTT
size: many; D: TRBD1; J: TRBJ2-2; V: TRBV2; CDR3: CASSNGQVAGELFF; DNA: TGTGCCAGCAGTAACGGACAGGTCGCGGGGGAGCTGTTTTTT
size: .; D: TRBD1; J: TRBJ1-1; V: TRBV6-6; CDR3: CASSGRDSDNTEAFF; DNA: TGTGCCAGCAGTGGCCGGGACAGCGATAACACTGAAGCTTTCTTT
size: .; D: .; J: TRBJ2-1; V: TRBV11-2; CDR3: CASSPLGSAYNEQFF; DNA: TGTGCCAGCAGCCCTCTCGGGAGTGCCTACAATGAGCAGTTCTTC
size: .; D: TRBD2; J: TRBJ2-2; V: TRBV5-1; CDR3: CASSLSASGVTGELFF; DNA: TGCGCCAGCAGCTTGTCGGCTAGCGGAGTCACCGGGGAGCTGTTTTTT
size: .; D: .; J: TRBJ2-7; V: TRBV19; CDR3: CASSTRESGAEQYF; DNA: TGTGCCAGTAGTACGAGAGAATCAGGGGCCGAGCAGTACTTC
size: .; D: .; J: TRBJ2-3; V: TRBV5-1; CDR3: CASHTGYSTDTQYF; DNA: TGCGCCAGTCACACAGGGTATAGCACAGATACGCAGTATTTT
size: .; D: .; J: TRBJ1-4; V: TRBV6-5; CDR3: CASSLHRDLGEKLFF; DNA: TGTGCCAGCAGTTTACACAGGGATTTGGGTGAAAAACTGTTTTTT
size: .; D: TRBD1; J: TRBJ1-5; V: TRBV5-8; CDR3: CASSQGALPSNQPQHF; DNA: TGTGCCAGCAGTCAGGGGGCCCTCCCCAGCAATCAGCCCCAGCATTTT
size: .; D: .; J: TRBJ2-7; V: TRBV27; CDR3: CASSSGWTVGGEQYF; DNA: TGTGCCAGCAGCAGCGGATGGACAGTGGGGGGCGAGCAGTACTTC
size: .; D: .; J: TRBJ2-6; V: TRBV6-1; CDR3: CAAFPSGANVLTF; DNA: TGTGCCGCCTTCCCCTCTGGGGCCAACGTCCTGACTTTC
size: .; D: .; J: TRBJ2-7; V: TRBV18; CDR3: CASSLLQASSSYEQYF; DNA: TGTGCCAGCTCCCTATTACAGGCCTCCAGCTCCTACGAGCAGTACTTC